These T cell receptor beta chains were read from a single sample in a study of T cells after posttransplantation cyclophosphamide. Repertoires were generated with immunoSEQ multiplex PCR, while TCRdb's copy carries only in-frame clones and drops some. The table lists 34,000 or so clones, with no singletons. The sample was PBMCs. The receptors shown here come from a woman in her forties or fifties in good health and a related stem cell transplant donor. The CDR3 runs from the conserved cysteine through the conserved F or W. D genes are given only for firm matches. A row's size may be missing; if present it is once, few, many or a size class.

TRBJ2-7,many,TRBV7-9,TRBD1,TGTGCCAGCAGCTCAGGGACAGGGGGGGACGAGCAGTACTTC,CASSSGTGGDEQYF
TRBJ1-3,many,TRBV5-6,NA,TGTGCCAGCAGCTCCCCTCTCTCTGGAAACACCATATATTTT,CASSSPLSGNTIYF
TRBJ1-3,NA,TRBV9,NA,TGTGCCAGCAGCGGCGCCGTGCGGGGCTCTGGAAACACCATATATTTT,CASSGAVRGSGNTIYF
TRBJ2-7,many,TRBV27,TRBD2,TGTGCCAGCAGAATTCTAGCGGGAGGCTCCTACGAGCAGTACTTC,CASRILAGGSYEQYF
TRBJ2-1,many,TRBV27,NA,TGTGCCAGCAGTTTATCAGGGGTCAACTACAATGAGCAGTTCTTC,CASSLSGVNYNEQFF
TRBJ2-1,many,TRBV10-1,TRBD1,TGCGCCAGCCCTCGTGAGGGGGCGACCCCCACCTACAATGAGCAGTTCTTC,CASPREGATPTYNEQFF
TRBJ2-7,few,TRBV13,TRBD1,TGTGCCAGCAGCTTCGACGGAGGGACAGGGGGCGACGAGCAGTACTTC,CASSFDGGTGGDEQYF
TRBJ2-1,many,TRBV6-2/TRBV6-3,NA,TGTGCCAGCACCACCCGAGGGGAGCCTGTCCGGCAGTTCTTC,CASTTRGEPVRQFF
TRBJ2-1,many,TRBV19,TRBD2,TGTGCCAGTAGTATGGCTAGCGGCTTGTCCTACAATGAGCAGTTCTTC,CASSMASGLSYNEQFF
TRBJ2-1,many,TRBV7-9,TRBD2,TGTGCCAGCAGCTTATCCGCCGGGACTAACCGCTACAATGAGCAGTTCTTC,CASSLSAGTNRYNEQFF
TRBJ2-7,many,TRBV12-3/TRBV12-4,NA,TGTGCCAGCAGCCGGGACTTCTCATACTACGAGCAGTACTTC,CASSRDFSYYEQYF
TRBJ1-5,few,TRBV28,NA,TGTGCCAGCAGTTTCGGCAGGGGCCAGCCCCAGCATTTT,CASSFGRGQPQHF
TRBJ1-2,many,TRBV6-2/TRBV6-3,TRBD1,TGTGCCAGCACCTTCGGACAGGGGATCGGCTATGGCTACACCTTC,CASTFGQGIGYGYTF
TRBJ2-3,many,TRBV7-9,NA,TGTGCCAGCAGCTTAGCGCCGGGGGAAGATACGCAGTATTTT,CASSLAPGEDTQYF
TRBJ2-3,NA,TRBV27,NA,TGTGCCAGCAGTTTTACCGGGACACCCACAGATACGCAGTATTTT,CASSFTGTPTDTQYF
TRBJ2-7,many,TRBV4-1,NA,TGCGCCAGCAGCCAAGTTGCCAGAAGCTACGAGCAGTACTTC,CASSQVARSYEQYF
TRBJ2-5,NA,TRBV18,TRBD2,TGTGCCAGCTCACCACGCCTAGCGGGAGAGACCCAGTACTTC,CASSPRLAGETQYF
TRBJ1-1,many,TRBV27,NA,TGTGCCAGCCTAGGAAATGAAGCTTTCTTT,CASLGNEAFF
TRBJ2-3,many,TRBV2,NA,TGTGCCAGCAGTGTTCCCATAGGGCAGGGAGATACAGATACGCAGTATTTT,CASSVPIGQGDTDTQYF
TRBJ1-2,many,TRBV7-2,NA,TGTGCCAGCAGCTTGGGTGACAGTTCCCTCTATGGCTACACCTTC,CASSLGDSSLYGYTF
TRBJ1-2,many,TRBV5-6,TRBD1,TGTGCCAGCAGCCTGTACGGGACAGGGGGCGTCTACACCTTC,CASSLYGTGGVYTF
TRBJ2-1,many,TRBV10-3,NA,TGTGCCATCAGTGGCGGATACGGCAATGAGCAGTTCTTC,CAISGGYGNEQFF
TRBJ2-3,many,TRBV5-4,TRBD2,TGTGCCAGCAGCTGGGGACTACCTACAGATACGCAGTATTTT,CASSWGLPTDTQYF
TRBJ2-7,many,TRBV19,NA,TGTGCCAGTAGTATAGGGCTCAAGGCCTTAGAGCAGTACTTC,CASSIGLKALEQYF
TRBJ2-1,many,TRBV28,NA,TGTGCCAGCAGTTTAGGAGGGTCCAGCTCCTACAATGAGCAGTTCTTC,CASSLGGSSSYNEQFF
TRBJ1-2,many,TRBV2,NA,TGTGCCAGCACCGAGGGTACAGGGCTTGCCTATGGCTACACCTTC,CASTEGTGLAYGYTF